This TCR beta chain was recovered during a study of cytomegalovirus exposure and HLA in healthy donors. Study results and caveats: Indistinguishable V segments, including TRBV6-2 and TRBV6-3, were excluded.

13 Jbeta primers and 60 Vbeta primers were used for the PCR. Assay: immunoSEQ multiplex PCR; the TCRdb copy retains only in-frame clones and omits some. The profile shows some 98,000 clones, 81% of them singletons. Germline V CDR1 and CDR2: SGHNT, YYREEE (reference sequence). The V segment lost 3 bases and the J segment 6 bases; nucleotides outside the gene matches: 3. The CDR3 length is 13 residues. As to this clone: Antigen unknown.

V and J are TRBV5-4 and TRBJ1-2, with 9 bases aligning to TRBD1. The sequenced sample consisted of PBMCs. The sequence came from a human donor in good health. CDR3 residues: CASSSGTGNGYTF. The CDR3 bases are TGTGCCAGCAGCTCCGGGACAGGGAATGGCTACACCTTC.